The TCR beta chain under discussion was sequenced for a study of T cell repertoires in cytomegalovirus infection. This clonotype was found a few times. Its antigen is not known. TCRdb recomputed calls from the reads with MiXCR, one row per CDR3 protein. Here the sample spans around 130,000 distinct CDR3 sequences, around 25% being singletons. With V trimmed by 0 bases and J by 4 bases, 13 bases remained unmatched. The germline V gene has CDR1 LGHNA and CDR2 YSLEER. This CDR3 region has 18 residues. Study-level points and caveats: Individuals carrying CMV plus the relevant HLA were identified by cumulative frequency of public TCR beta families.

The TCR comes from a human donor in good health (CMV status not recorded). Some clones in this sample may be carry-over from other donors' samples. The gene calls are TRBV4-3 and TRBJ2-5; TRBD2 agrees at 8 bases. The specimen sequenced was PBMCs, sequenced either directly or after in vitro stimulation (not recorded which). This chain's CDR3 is CASSQDRVAGGGRETQYF. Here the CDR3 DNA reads TGCGCCAGCAGCCAAGATCGGGTGGCGGGAGGTGGTCGAGAGACCCAGTACTTC.